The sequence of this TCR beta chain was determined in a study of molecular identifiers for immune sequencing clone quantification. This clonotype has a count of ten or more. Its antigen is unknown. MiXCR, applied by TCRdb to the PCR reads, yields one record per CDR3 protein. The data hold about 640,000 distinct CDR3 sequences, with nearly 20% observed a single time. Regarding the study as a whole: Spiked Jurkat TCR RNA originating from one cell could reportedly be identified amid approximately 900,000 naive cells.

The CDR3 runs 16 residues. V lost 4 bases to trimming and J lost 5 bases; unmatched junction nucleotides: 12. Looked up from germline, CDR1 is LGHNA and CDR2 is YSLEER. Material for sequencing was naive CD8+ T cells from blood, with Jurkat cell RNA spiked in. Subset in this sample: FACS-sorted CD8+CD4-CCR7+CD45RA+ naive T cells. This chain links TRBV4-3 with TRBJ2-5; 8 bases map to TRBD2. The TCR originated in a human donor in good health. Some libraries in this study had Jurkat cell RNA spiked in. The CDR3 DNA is TGCGCCAGCAGCCCTGAGTGGAGCGGGGGTAGCGAGACCCAGTACTTC. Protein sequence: CASSPEWSGGSETQYF.